The clone carrying this T cell receptor beta chain was recorded once. The sample belongs to a study of blood T cell repertoires in COVID-19. Whole-study context: Whether acute or convalescent, the COVID-19 samples came from the United States, Italy and Spain. T cells, B-cell-depleted T cells, or PBMCs supplied cDNA or gDNA.

Per the original data handling: Quantification of nucleated cells was approximated via reference gene primer amplification. Profiled with immunoSEQ multiplex PCR; TCRdb holds only in-frame clones, not every one. That table supplies the V and J calls and clone size; D and trimming were determined from the DNA. The sample has 120,000 to 150,000 clones; roughly three quarters are singletons. With 3 bases clipped from V and 8 bases from J, the junction kept 11 bases outside the gene matches. This CDR3 is built from 15 residues. Germline CDR1 is MDHEN and CDR2 is SYDVKM. This chain uses TRBV28 with TRBJ1-2, with 8 positions matching TRBD1. The clonotype comes from a man aged 50-59 years with active or convalescent COVID-19. Input material: peripheral blood. The CDR3 sequence is CASSLGGDRGAGYTF. CDR3 DNA sequence: TGTGCCAGCAGTTTGGGGGGAGACAGGGGAGCCGGCTACACCTTC.